The following is a T cell receptor beta chain sequence with its context. In the source study's methods: Amplifying reference gene primers gave estimates of nucleated cell counts. The table came from immunoSEQ multiplex PCR; TCRdb's copy has only in-frame clones and leaves some out. The V and J calls and the clone size are those of that table, but D and trimming were determined from the DNA. The top ten clones hold about 10% of a sample with 150,000 to 200,000 clones, 81% of them seen once. Germline V CDR1 and CDR2: MNHNY, SVGAGI (reference sequence). V lost 4 bases and J lost 3, with 9 bases in between. The CDR3 is 14 residues long. These data belong to a study of blood T cell repertoires in COVID-19. On the study more broadly: Whether acute or convalescent, the COVID-19 samples came from the United States, Italy and Spain. PBMCs, B-cell-depleted T cells, or T cells were the source of the cDNA or gDNA that made up the material.

Patients of the Seattle cohort, enrolled during active infection, were followed longitudinally. Sequenced sample: peripheral blood. The gene calls are TRBV6-6 and TRBJ2-2; unclear D gene. The TCR sequence derives from a woman in her thirties or forties with COVID-19, enrolled during active disease. CDR3 loop: CASSSKFHTGELFF. The DNA for the CDR3 is TGTGCCAGCAGTTCTAAGTTTCACACCGGGGAGCTGTTTTTT.